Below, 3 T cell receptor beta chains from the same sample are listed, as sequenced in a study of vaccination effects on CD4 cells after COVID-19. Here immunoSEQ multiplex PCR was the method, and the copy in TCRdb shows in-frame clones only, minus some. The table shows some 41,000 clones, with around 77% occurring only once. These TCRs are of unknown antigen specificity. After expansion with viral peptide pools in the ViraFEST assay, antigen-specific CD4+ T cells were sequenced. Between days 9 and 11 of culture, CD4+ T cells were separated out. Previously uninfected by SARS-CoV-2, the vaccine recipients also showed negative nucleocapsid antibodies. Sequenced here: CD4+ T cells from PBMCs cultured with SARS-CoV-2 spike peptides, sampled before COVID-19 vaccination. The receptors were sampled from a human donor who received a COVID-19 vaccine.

CDR3: CASRTDSNYGYTF. The CDR3 DNA is TGTGCCAGCCGAACAGATTCTAACTATGGCTACACCTTC. The genes are TRBV19 and TRBJ1-2; no clear D gene. CDR1 is LNHDA and CDR2 is SQIVND in the germline V gene (reference sequence). The CDR3 is made up of 13 amino acids. The ends were cut back, 9 bases at V and 0 bases at J, with 11 bases in the middle.

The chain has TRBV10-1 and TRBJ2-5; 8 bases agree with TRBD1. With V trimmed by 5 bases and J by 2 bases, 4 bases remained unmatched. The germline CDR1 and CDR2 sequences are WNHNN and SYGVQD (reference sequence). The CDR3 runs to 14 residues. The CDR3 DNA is TGCGCCAGCAGTACAGGGGGACCTCAAGAGACCCAGTACTTC. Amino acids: CASSTGGPQETQYF.

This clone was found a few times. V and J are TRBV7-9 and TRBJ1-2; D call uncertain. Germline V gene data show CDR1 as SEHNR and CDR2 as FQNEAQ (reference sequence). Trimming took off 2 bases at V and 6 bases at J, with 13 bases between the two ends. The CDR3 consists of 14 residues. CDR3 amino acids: CASSLIVTPHGYTF. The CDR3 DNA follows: TGTGCCAGCAGCTTAATAGTTACTCCTCATGGCTACACCTTC.